One and the same sample provided the 28 T cell receptor beta chains below, sequenced in a study of circulating and synovial CD4+ cells in juvenile arthritis. The assay was immunoSEQ multiplex PCR, and TCRdb's table has in-frame clones only and misses some. The sample carries 30,000 to 40,000 clones, 90% to 95% recorded once. The sequencing input was CD4+ T cells from blood. The source is a human donor with juvenile idiopathic arthritis.

This chain uses TRBV20-1 with TRBJ1-2, with D possibly TRBD1 on 5 matching bases. The CDR3 has 11 amino acids. V was pared by 5 bases and J by 8 bases, with 12 bases between. The germline V gene encodes CDR1 DFQATT and CDR2 SNEGSKA (reference sequence). The CDR3 nucleotides are TGCAGTGCTCCCACGGGGGAGGGCTACACCTTC. It yields the protein CSAPTGEGYTF.

The chain joins TRBV6-1 to TRBJ1-2, with TRBD1 matching 9 bases. Germline V gene lookup returns CDR1 MNHNS and CDR2 SASEGT. Trimming removed 6 bases from V and 6 bases from J; junction bases left unmatched: 11. The CDR3 runs to 15 residues. In nucleotides, the CDR3 is TGTGCCAGCAGCGCCAACAGGGGGCCGGGAAATGGCTACACCTTC. It specifies CASSANRGPGNGYTF.

The chain is built from TRBV6-5 and TRBJ2-5, with a tentative D call TRBD2 (6 bases). Looked up from germline, CDR1 is MNHEY and CDR2 is SVGAGI. The CDR3 loop spans 15 amino acids. Trimming cost V 5 bases and J 1 base, with 14 bases left between them. The CDR3 loop reads CASSGLATFQETQYF. The DNA for the CDR3 is TGTGCCAGCAGTGGCCTAGCGACCTTCCAAGAGACCCAGTACTTC.

The chain has TRBV4-1 and TRBJ2-7; 10 positions match TRBD2. The V gene end was trimmed by 3 bases and the J gene end by 3 bases; junction bases not matched to a gene: 2. This CDR3 spans 14 amino acids. CDR1 is MGHRA, CDR2 YSYEKL, per germline. The CDR3 DNA follows: TGCGCCAGCAGCCAGCTAGCGGGGGTCTACGAGCAGTACTTC. Translating gives CASSQLAGVYEQYF.

This clone was picked up one time. CDR3 DNA sequence: TGCAGCGTGCTAGCGGTTAGAGATACGCAGTATTTT. This encodes CSVLAVRDTQYF. The genes are TRBV29-1 and TRBJ2-3; 7 nucleotides align to TRBD2. There are 12 residues in the CDR3. The V segment lost 6 bases and the J segment 5 bases; nucleotides outside the gene matches: 5. CDR1 and CDR2 (germline): SQVTM, ANQGSEA.

CDR3 bases: TGTGCCAGCAGGAGGGGGAGCACAGATACGCAGTATTTT. This translates into CASRRGSTDTQYF. The rearrangement joins TRBV7-3 to TRBJ2-3; perhaps TRBD1 as D (6 bases). CDR1 is SGHTA and CDR2 is FQGTGA in the germline V gene. V lost 6 bases, J lost 0 bases, and 7 bases lay in between. The CDR3 consists of 13 residues.

This sequence joins TRBV4-1 and TRBJ2-5, with TRBD1 matching 9 bases. CDR3 length equals 16 residues. From germline, CDR1 is MGHRA and CDR2 YSYEKL. Trimming removed 4 bases from V and 5 bases from J; junction bases left unmatched: 11. The CDR3 sequence: CASSPLPHRGRETQYF. CDR3 DNA sequence: TGCGCCAGCAGCCCCCTTCCCCACAGGGGGCGGGAGACCCAGTACTTC.

The CDR3 region has the DNA TGTGCTAGTGGTTTAGGGGAGGACTATGGCTACACCTTC. Encoded protein: CASGLGEDYGYTF. The chain employs TRBV12-5 and TRBJ1-2; perhaps TRBD1 as D (5 bases). Trimming removed 3 bases from V and 3 bases from J, with 8 bases in between. The CDR3 is 13 residues long. Per germline, CDR1 LGHNT and CDR2 FRNRAP.

This chain connects TRBV4-3 to TRBJ2-3; the D gene is possibly TRBD1 (6 bases). Germline values: CDR1 LGHNA, CDR2 YSLEER. The V end lost 0 bases, the J end lost 2 bases, and 9 bases lay between the germline ends. This CDR3 has 15 amino acids. The CDR3: CASSQDRGFTDTQYF. CDR3 nucleotide sequence: TGCGCCAGCAGCCAAGATAGGGGGTTCACAGATACGCAGTATTTT.

This clone appeared once. The chain has TRBV18 and TRBJ1-1; a possible D gene is TRBD1 (5 bases). Deletions cut 3 bases from V and 5 bases from J, with 19 bases between. This CDR3 is 16 amino acids long. Germline V gene data show CDR1 as KGHSH and CDR2 as LQKENI. CDR3 sequence reads: CASSPLKGRGRTEAFF. DNA for the CDR3: TGTGCCAGCTCACCCCTGAAAGGACGGGGGAGGACTGAAGCTTTCTTT.

The rearrangement uses TRBV15 and TRBJ1-2; 12 nucleotides match TRBD1. The CDR3 is made up of 16 amino acids. Germline CDR1 and CDR2: LNHNV and YYDKDF (reference sequence). J gave up 5 bases and V 0 bases, and 4 bases lay outside the gene matches. Written as DNA, the CDR3 is TGTGCCACCAGCAGAGAGGGACAGGGGGCAGGGTATGGCTACACCTTC. It codes for CATSREGQGAGYGYTF.

V and J are TRBV2 and TRBJ2-5, with 7 positions matching TRBD2. TRBJ2-7 explains the end of the DNA better; the J call may be wrong. This CDR3 region has 13 residues. Germline CDR1 SNHLY, CDR2 FYNNEI. The CDR3 DNA follows: TGTGCCAGCAGAGCTAGCGGAACAAACGAGCAGTACTTC. Amino acid sequence: CASRASGTNEQYF.

V gene TRBV6-5 combines with J gene TRBJ1-1; 9 positions match TRBD1. CDR1 is MNHEY, CDR2 SVGAGI, per germline. This CDR3 region has 14 residues. The J segment lost 0 bases and the V segment lost 7 bases, leaving 3 bases of the junction unmatched. CDR3: CASIGDRVNTEAFF. The CDR3 bases are TGTGCCAGCATTGGGGACAGGGTGAACACTGAAGCTTTCTTT.

The gene calls are TRBV5-4 and TRBJ2-2, with D unresolved. V lost 10 bases, J lost 0 bases, and 13 bases lay in between. The CDR3 runs to 14 residues. Germline V gene lookup returns CDR1 SGHNT and CDR2 YYREEE (reference sequence). CDR3 protein: CASAAPANTGELFF. The CDR3 DNA is TGTGCCTCGGCGGCGCCCGCGAACACCGGGGAGCTGTTTTTT.

The gene calls are TRBV9 and TRBJ2-7; 7 positions agree with TRBD2. Trimming removed 3 bases from V and 4 bases from J; junction bases left unmatched: 4. Germline CDR1 reads SGDLS; CDR2 reads YYNGEE. CDR3 length: 13 residues. The CDR3, as DNA: TGTGCCAGCAGCGCCCCCGGGAGGTACGAGCAGTACTTC. Residues: CASSAPGRYEQYF.

This sequence joins TRBV5-1 and TRBJ1-3, with a weak D call TRBD1 (5 bases). Germline V gene lookup returns CDR1 SGHRS and CDR2 YFSETQ. This CDR3 is built from 15 residues. V was trimmed by 4 bases and J by 0 bases, leaving 11 bases between them. Here the CDR3 reads CASSRQGSSGNTIYF. The CDR3 nucleotides are TGCGCCAGCAGCCGCCAGGGAAGCTCTGGAAACACCATATATTTT.

V usage is TRBV15 and J usage is TRBJ2-5; D is possibly TRBD2 (5 bases). CDR1 is LNHNV, CDR2 YYDKDF, per germline (reference sequence). The CDR3 has 19 residues. The V and J ends lost 0 bases and 5 bases respectively, with 25 bases between them. CDR3 DNA: TGTGCCACCAGCAGAGATCCCCCTCGGGGTTGGACCCTTCTGGAGACCCAGTACTTC. Translation: CATSRDPPRGWTLLETQYF.

The rearrangement joins TRBV5-1 to TRBJ2-2; TRBD2 aligns across 9 bases. The germline V gene has CDR1 SGHRS and CDR2 YFSETQ. The CDR3 extends over 15 amino acids. The ends lost 2 bases at V and 7 bases at J; junction bases unmatched: 6. The CDR3 sequence: CASSLRTSEGGELFF. As DNA, the CDR3 is TGCGCCAGCAGCTTACGGACTAGCGAGGGCGGGGAGCTGTTTTTT.

The chain joins TRBV10-3 to TRBJ2-3; 8 bases fit TRBD1. V dropped 3 bases and J dropped 3; count of bases not matched to a gene: 5. The length of the CDR3 is 15 residues. The germline CDR1 and CDR2 sequences are ENHRY and SYGVKD. The CDR3 DNA follows: TGTGCCATCAGTGACGACAGGGGTGTGACAGATACGCAGTATTTT. This sequence encodes CAISDDRGVTDTQYF.

The chain links TRBV30 to TRBJ2-7; TRBD1 might be the D (5 bases). Germline values: CDR1 GTSNPN, CDR2 SVGIG (reference sequence). V was trimmed by 5 bases and J by 0 bases, leaving 8 bases between them. This CDR3 spans 12 amino acids. CDR3 sequence (DNA): TGTGCCTGGTCACAGGCCTCCTACGAGCAGTACTTC. This encodes CAWSQASYEQYF. The whole variable domain, filled in from reference TRBV30 and TRBJ2-7, reads SQTIHQWPATLVQPVGSPLSLECTVEGTSNPNLYWYRQAAGRGLQLLFYSVGIGQISSEVPQNLSASRPQDRQFILSSKKLLLSDSGFYLCAWSQASYEQYFGPGTRLTVT.

V and J are TRBV7-2 and TRBJ2-3; tentative D call: TRBD2 (6 bases). With 4 bases removed from V and 4 bases from J, the gap between germline ends came to 15 bases. The CDR3 totals 15 residues. Germline-derived CDR1 and CDR2 are SGHTA and FQGNSA. CDR3 amino acids: CASSSLAGRPDTQYF. DNA of the CDR3: TGTGCCAGCAGCTCCCTGGCGGGGCGGCCAGATACGCAGTATTTT.

V gene TRBV28 combines with J gene TRBJ2-7; TRBD2 is a possible D gene (6 bases). Trimming took 6 bases from V and 6 from J, leaving 15 bases between them. Per germline, CDR1 MDHEN and CDR2 SYDVKM. The CDR3 totals 13 residues. The CDR3 here is CASSLGGYSEQYF. The CDR3 region has the DNA TGTGCCAGCAGCCTTGGGGGGTACTCCGAGCAGTACTTC.

CDR3 DNA sequence: TGCGCCAGCAGCCAGGTATTGGGGGGGAGCACAGATACGCAGTATTTT. Protein sequence: CASSQVLGGSTDTQYF. This chain uses TRBV5-1 with TRBJ2-3; 7 bases agree with TRBD2. Germline trimming cut 4 bases from V and 0 bases from J; bases unmatched to any gene: 8. Germline CDR1 reads SGHRS; CDR2 reads YFSETQ. There are 16 residues in the CDR3.

The chain is built from TRBV6-7 and TRBJ2-7; 7 bases agree with TRBD1. Being an ORF, TRBV6-7 has a function that is uncertain. With V trimmed by 6 bases and J by 3 bases, 8 bases remained unmatched. This CDR3 region has 14 residues. CDR3 protein: CASRNGTAFYEQYF. The CDR3 nucleotides read TGTGCCAGCAGAAACGGGACAGCTTTCTACGAGCAGTACTTC.

The count of this clone is one. J is TRBJ2-5 and V is TRBV11-3; 13 nucleotides align to TRBD2. The ends lost 5 bases at V and 6 bases at J; junction bases unmatched: 12. The germline CDR1 and CDR2 sequences are SGHNT and YENEEA. The CDR3 totals 17 residues. CDR3 amino acids: CASSPRTSGGGLKTQYF. The CDR3, as DNA: TGTGCCAGCAGCCCCCGGACTAGCGGGGGAGGCCTCAAGACCCAGTACTTC.

The chain employs TRBV5-5 and TRBJ1-2; 7 bases map to TRBD1. The CDR3 spans 12 residues. The germline V gene has CDR1 SGHKS and CDR2 YYEKEE (reference sequence). CDR3 nucleotides: TGTGCGGCCGGGACAGAAGGGCTGGGCTACACCTTC. Amino acids: CAAGTEGLGYTF.

This chain links TRBV30 with TRBJ2-7; D is uncertain. This CDR3 region has 12 residues. CDR1 and CDR2 (germline): GTSNPN, SVGIG (reference sequence). The V and J ends lost 2 bases and 5 bases respectively, with 10 bases between them. CDR3 sequence reads: CAWSIRGDEQYF. CDR3 DNA: TGTGCCTGGAGTATCCGAGGCGACGAGCAGTACTTC.

The chain recombines TRBV2 with TRBJ2-1; 7 nucleotides agree with TRBD2. The CDR3 consists of 14 residues. J lost 4 bases, V lost 3 bases, and 3 bases had no gene match. Germline lookup yields CDR1 SNHLY and CDR2 FYNNEI. The CDR3 sequence: CASSEEAGYNEQFF. The CDR3 bases are TGTGCCAGCAGTGAGGAAGCGGGGTACAATGAGCAGTTCTTC.